The 22 T cell receptor beta chains presented below share a single source sample, sequenced in a study of blood T cell repertoires in COVID-19. Produced via immunoSEQ multiplex PCR; TCRdb's table is partial and in-frame only. Of roughly 66,000 clones in the sample, roughly nine tenths were seen once. Specimen: peripheral blood. All receptors come from a human donor in a cohort sampled during active COVID-19.

The chain carries TRBV2 and TRBJ1-5; D remains ambiguous. Looked up from germline, CDR1 is SNHLY and CDR2 is FYNNEI. Trimming left V 4 bases short and J 10 bases short, with 11 bases between. CDR3 length: 12 residues. As DNA, the CDR3 is TGTGCCAGCAGTGGGTCAAGCTCTCCCCAGCATTTT. Translation: CASSGSSSPQHF.

This clone showed up many times. The chain joins TRBV30 to TRBJ1-2, with TRBD1 as a possible D gene (5 bases). V was clipped by 0 bases and J by 3 bases, with 20 bases between them. CDR3 size: 17 residues. Germline V gene lookup returns CDR1 GTSNPN and CDR2 SVGIG (reference sequence). The chain's CDR3 is CAWSVVQDGREYYGYTF. The CDR3 coding sequence is TGTGCCTGGAGTGTAGTACAGGACGGGAGGGAATACTATGGCTACACCTTC.

The chain combines TRBV19 with TRBJ2-6; D call uncertain. Germline V lookup: CDR1 LNHDA, CDR2 SQIVND (reference sequence). The CDR3 has 14 residues. Trimming took 3 bases from V and 0 from J, leaving 3 bases between them. The chain's CDR3 is CASSISSGANVLTF. CDR3 DNA sequence: TGTGCCAGTAGTATTAGCTCTGGGGCCAACGTCCTGACTTTC.

This clone has more than one count but fewer than ten. The chain couples TRBV10-1 to TRBJ2-7, with D possibly TRBD2 on 5 matching bases. In germline, CDR1 is WNHNN, CDR2 SYGVQD (reference sequence). V was pared by 4 bases and J by 5 bases, with 12 bases between. This CDR3 is built from 13 residues. The DNA for the CDR3 is TGCGCCAGCAGTGGAACTAGTGACGACGAGCAGTACTTC. This gives the protein CASSGTSDDEQYF.

The chain has TRBV6-5 and TRBJ2-5, with D possibly TRBD2 on 5 matching bases. Germline loops: CDR1 MNHEY, CDR2 SVGAGI. The V and J ends lost 5 bases and 4 bases respectively, with 11 bases between them. The CDR3 extends over 13 amino acids. In DNA, the CDR3 is TGTGCCAGCAGTACCCTGGCGGGAGAGACCCAGTACTTC. As protein: CASSTLAGETQYF.

This chain connects TRBV11-3 to TRBJ2-5, with no clear D. The CDR3 sequence is 13 residues long. The germline V gene has CDR1 SGHNT and CDR2 YENEEA. V gave up 1 base and J gave up 3 bases, with 6 bases separating them. The CDR3 DNA follows: TGTGCCAGCAGCTTAGGAGGCGAAGAGACCCAGTACTTC. Translation gives CASSLGGEETQYF. Filled out from reference TRBV11-3 and TRBJ2-5, the complete variable domain reads EAGVVQSPRYKIIEKKQPVAFWCNPISGHNTLYWYLQNLGQGPELLIRYENEEAVDDSQLPKDRFSAERLKGVDSTLKIQPAELGDSAVYLCASSLGGEETQYFGPGTRLLVL.

This chain connects TRBV6-5 to TRBJ2-1, with 14 nucleotides matching TRBD2. Germline V gives CDR1 MNHEY, CDR2 SVGAGI. Trimming cost V 5 bases and J 6 bases; bases outside gene matches: 3. The CDR3 runs to 15 residues. The DNA of the CDR3 is TGTGCCAGCAGTAGGGGACTAGCGGGAGTCAATGAGCAGTTCTTC. Translation gives CASSRGLAGVNEQFF.

The rearrangement uses TRBV18 and TRBJ2-3; 8 nucleotides align to TRBD2. V lost 4 bases and J lost 2; bases outside the gene matches: 2. Germline CDR1 reads KGHSH; CDR2 reads LQKENI. CDR3 length: 14 amino acids. The CDR3 sequence is CASSQGLDTDTQYF. The CDR3 bases are TGTGCCAGCTCACAGGGACTAGACACAGATACGCAGTATTTT.

The chain links TRBV6-2 or TRBV6-3 to TRBJ2-5, with 8 bases fitting TRBD2. Germline V lookup: CDR1 MNHEY, CDR2 SVGEGT. The CDR3 is 17 amino acids. The V segment lost 5 bases and the J segment 4 bases; nucleotides outside the gene matches: 15. As DNA, the CDR3 is TGTGCCAGCAGTCCGAGGAGAGGAGCGGGGGCCCTAGAGACCCAGTACTTC. Translation: CASSPRRGAGALETQYF.

The genes are TRBV6-5 and TRBJ1-4, with D uncertain. The CDR3 has 13 residues. Germline CDR1 reads MNHEY; CDR2 reads SVGAGI. The V gene lost 6 bases and the J gene lost 4 bases, with 9 bases spanning the gap. The CDR3 is CASSGGLNEKLFF. CDR3 bases: TGTGCCAGCAGCGGAGGACTTAATGAAAAACTGTTTTTT.

This clone was recorded only once. This chain uses TRBV7-2 with TRBJ1-2, with a possible D match to TRBD1 (5 bases). The V end was cut by 5 bases, the J end by 8 bases, with 24 bases between. CDR1 and CDR2 from the germline V gene are SGHTA and FQGNSA. There are 16 residues in the CDR3. The chain's CDR3 is CASSPPSGVAVRGYTF. Here the CDR3 DNA reads TGTGCCAGCAGCCCGCCGTCGGGGGTGGCGGTTCGGGGCTACACCTTC.

The chain carries TRBV9 and TRBJ2-1; 7 bases are a match to TRBD2. Losses at the gene ends were 3 bases for V and 6 bases for J; bases not matched to a gene: 9. This CDR3 is built from 15 residues. Germline V gives CDR1 SGDLS, CDR2 YYNGEE. Here the CDR3 reads CASSASGAAFNEQFF. CDR3 DNA: TGTGCCAGCAGCGCCAGCGGGGCCGCCTTCAATGAGCAGTTCTTC.

The V and J genes are TRBV11-3 and TRBJ2-1, with D tentatively TRBD2 (6 bases). With 3 bases removed from V and 0 bases from J, the gap between germline ends came to 12 bases. The CDR3 consists of 16 residues. Germline V gene sequence: CDR1 SGHNT, CDR2 YENEEA. The CDR3: CASSLLGGTSYNEQFF. CDR3 coding DNA: TGTGCCAGCAGCTTGCTCGGGGGAACCTCCTACAATGAGCAGTTCTTC.

This clone was detected once. The chain recombines TRBV5-1 with TRBJ2-2; 14 bases match TRBD2. Germline CDR1 and CDR2: SGHRS and YFSETQ. There are 17 residues in the CDR3. After removal of 0 bases from V and 6 bases from J, the junction contained 4 bases not matched to a gene. CDR3: CASSLAATSGGAGELFF. In DNA, the CDR3 is TGCGCCAGCAGCTTGGCCGCGACTAGCGGGGGGGCCGGGGAGCTGTTTTTT.

The count of this clone is one. The chain combines TRBV7-2 with TRBJ2-3; the match to TRBD1 covers 7 bases. This CDR3 is built from 16 residues. V lost 1 base, J lost 3 bases, and 7 bases stayed unmatched. From germline, CDR1 is SGHTA and CDR2 FQGNSA. Written as DNA, the CDR3 is TGTGCCAGCAGCTTAGTAACAGGGGCTGAGACAGATACGCAGTATTTT. Its protein product is CASSLVTGAETDTQYF.

V and J are TRBV5-1 and TRBJ2-7, with 8 bases that match TRBD1. Germline V gene data show CDR1 as SGHRS and CDR2 as YFSETQ. The CDR3 totals 16 residues. The junction had 9 bases not matched to a gene; V was cut back by 4 bases and J by 0 bases. The CDR3 DNA follows: TGCGCCAGCAGCCCTGGGACAGGCGAAAACTCCTACGAGCAGTACTTC. This gives the protein CASSPGTGENSYEQYF.

The chain couples TRBV7-9 to TRBJ2-3; no reliable D call. The ends were cut back, 5 bases at V and 0 bases at J, with 12 bases in the middle. From germline, CDR1 is SEHNR and CDR2 FQNEAQ (reference sequence). The CDR3 covers 15 residues. CDR3 bases: TGTGCCAGCAGCCTACTTTTACCTAGCACAGATACGCAGTATTTT. This encodes CASSLLLPSTDTQYF.

The genes are TRBV5-6 and TRBJ1-2; TRBD1 is a possible D gene (5 bases). CDR1 is SGHDT, CDR2 YYEEEE, per germline. There are 14 residues in the CDR3. V was trimmed by 0 bases and J by 4 bases, leaving 10 bases between them. The CDR3 reads CASSLAGFGYGYTF. CDR3 sequence (DNA): TGTGCCAGCAGCTTGGCAGGGTTCGGCTATGGCTACACCTTC.

The chain has TRBV19 and TRBJ1-1; 8 positions match TRBD1. The length of the CDR3 is 15 residues. Trimming at V came to 7 bases and at J to 5 bases, leaving 12 bases not matched to a gene. Germline V gene lookup returns CDR1 LNHDA and CDR2 SQIVND (reference sequence). CDR3 protein: CASKPRRQGLTEAFF. CDR3 sequence (DNA): TGTGCCAGTAAACCCCGACGACAGGGGTTGACTGAAGCTTTCTTT.

V and J are TRBV4-1 and TRBJ2-6; 7 positions match TRBD2. The CDR3 covers 17 residues. V trimming: 0 bases; J trimming: 2 bases; junction bases outside the gene matches: 4. Germline V gene data show CDR1 as MGHRA and CDR2 as YSYEKL. In DNA form, the CDR3 reads TGCGCCAGCAGCCAAGATGAGGCGGGGGCTGGGGCCAACGTCCTGACTTTC. Translated, it gives CASSQDEAGAGANVLTF.

The chain couples TRBV5-6 to TRBJ2-3; D may be TRBD2 (6 bases). V was clipped by 1 base and J by 1 base, with 16 bases between them. The germline CDR1 and CDR2 sequences are SGHDT and YYEEEE. This CDR3 has 17 residues. The CDR3 region is CASSLRTGVGGTDTQYF. For the CDR3, the DNA is TGTGCCAGCAGCTTGCGGACGGGGGTAGGCGGCACAGATACGCAGTATTTT. Full variable domain (missing parts from reference TRBV5-6 and TRBJ2-3): DAGVTQSPTHLIKTRGQQVTLRCSPKSGHDTVSWYQQALGQGPQFIFQYYEEEERQRGNFPDRFSGHQFPNYSSELNVNALLLGDSALYLCASSLRTGVGGTDTQYFGPGTRLTVL.

CDR3 region: CAISEPPATGTEAFF. CDR3 nucleotide sequence: TGTGCCATCAGTGAGCCCCCCGCAACGGGAACTGAAGCTTTCTTT. The chain is built from TRBV10-3 and TRBJ1-1; D gene ambiguous. The CDR3 is made up of 15 amino acids. Trimming took 2 bases from V and 5 from J, leaving 15 bases between them. Per germline, CDR1 ENHRY and CDR2 SYGVKD.